Below, one TCR beta chain is given with its context. The source of the sample is a study of T cell responses to AZD1222 COVID-19 vaccine. The method was immunoSEQ multiplex PCR; TCRdb's version includes in-frame clones alone and lacks a portion of them. The repertoire includes tens of thousands of clones, approximately 80% of them detected once, and 22% sits in the top ten. Germline V gene lookup returns CDR1 MDHEN and CDR2 SYDVKM. The CDR3 is 17 amino acids. V was clipped by 8 bases and J by 3 bases, with 25 bases between them. J is TRBJ2-5 and V is TRBV28, with D perhaps matching TRBD2 (6 bases). The sample consisted of peripheral blood, taken on day 0 of AZD1222 vaccination. This receptor was obtained from an adult in good health. The DNA for the CDR3 is TGTGCCAGCGGTCTAACTCAACCCAGGACGGGGGAAGAGACCCAGTACTTC. Its translation is CASGLTQPRTGEETQYF.